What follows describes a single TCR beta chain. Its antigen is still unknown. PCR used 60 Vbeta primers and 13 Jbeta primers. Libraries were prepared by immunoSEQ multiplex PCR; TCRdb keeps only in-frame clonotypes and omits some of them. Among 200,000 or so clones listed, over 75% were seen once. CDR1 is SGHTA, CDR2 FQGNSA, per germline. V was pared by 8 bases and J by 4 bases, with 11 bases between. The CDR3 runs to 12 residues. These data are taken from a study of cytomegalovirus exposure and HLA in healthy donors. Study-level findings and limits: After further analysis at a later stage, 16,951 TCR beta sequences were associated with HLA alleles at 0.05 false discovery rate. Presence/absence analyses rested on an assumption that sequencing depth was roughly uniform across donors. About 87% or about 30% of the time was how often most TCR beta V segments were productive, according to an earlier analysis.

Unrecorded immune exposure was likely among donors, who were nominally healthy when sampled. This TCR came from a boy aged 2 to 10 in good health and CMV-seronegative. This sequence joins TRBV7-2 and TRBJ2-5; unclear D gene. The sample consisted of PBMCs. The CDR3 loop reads CASSPGTETQYF. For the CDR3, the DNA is TGTGCCAGCTCCCCCGGTACAGAGACCCAGTACTTC.